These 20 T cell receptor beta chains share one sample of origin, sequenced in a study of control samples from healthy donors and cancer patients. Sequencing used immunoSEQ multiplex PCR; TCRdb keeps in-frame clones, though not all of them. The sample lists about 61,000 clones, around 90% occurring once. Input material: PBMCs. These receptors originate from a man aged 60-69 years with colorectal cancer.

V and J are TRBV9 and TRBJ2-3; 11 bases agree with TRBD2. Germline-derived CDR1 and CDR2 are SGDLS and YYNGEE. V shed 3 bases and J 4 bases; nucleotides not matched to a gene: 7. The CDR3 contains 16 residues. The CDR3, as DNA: TGTGCCAGCAGCGCGAGTAGCGGGGGGGCGGCAGATACGCAGTATTTT. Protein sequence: CASSASSGGAADTQYF.

Here the CDR3 DNA reads TGTGCCAGTATGCGGGAGGGAATCCGCACTGAAGCTTTCTTT. This translates into CASMREGIRTEAFF. The chain links TRBV19 to TRBJ1-1; D gene uncertain. There are 14 residues in the CDR3. V was trimmed by 7 bases and J by 4 bases, leaving 16 bases between them. CDR1 is LNHDA and CDR2 is SQIVND in the germline V gene (reference sequence).

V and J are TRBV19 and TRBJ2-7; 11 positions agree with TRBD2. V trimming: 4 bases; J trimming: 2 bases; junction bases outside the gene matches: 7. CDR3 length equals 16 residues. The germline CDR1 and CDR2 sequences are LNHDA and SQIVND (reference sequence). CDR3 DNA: TGTGCCAGTAGTACCCGGGCTAGCGGGGGGCCCTACGAGCAGTACTTC. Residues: CASSTRASGGPYEQYF.

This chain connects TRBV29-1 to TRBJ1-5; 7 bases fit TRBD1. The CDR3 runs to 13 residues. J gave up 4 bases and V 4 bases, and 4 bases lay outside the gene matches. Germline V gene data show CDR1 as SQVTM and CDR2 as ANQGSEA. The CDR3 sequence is CSVGAGGNQPQHF. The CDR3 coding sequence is TGCAGCGTTGGGGCAGGGGGGAATCAGCCCCAGCATTTT.

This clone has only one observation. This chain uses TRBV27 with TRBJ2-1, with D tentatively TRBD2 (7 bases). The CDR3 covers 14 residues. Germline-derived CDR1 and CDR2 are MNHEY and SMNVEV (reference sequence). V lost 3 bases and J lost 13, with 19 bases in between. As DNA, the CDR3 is TGTGCCAGCAGTTTCCGGCGGGGGCCCAATATACAGTTCTTC. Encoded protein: CASSFRRGPNIQFF.

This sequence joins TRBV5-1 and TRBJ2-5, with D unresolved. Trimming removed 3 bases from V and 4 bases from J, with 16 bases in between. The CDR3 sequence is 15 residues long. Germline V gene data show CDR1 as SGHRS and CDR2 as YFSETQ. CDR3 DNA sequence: TGCGCCAGCAGCTCCCGATATGGCCCGGGAGAGACCCAGTACTTC. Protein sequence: CASSSRYGPGETQYF.

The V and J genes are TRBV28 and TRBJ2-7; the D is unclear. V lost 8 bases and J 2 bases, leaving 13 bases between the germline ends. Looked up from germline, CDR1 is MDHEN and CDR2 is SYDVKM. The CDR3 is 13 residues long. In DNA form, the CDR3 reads TGTGCCAGCGGTCCAGCGTTACCCTACGAGCAGTACTTC. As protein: CASGPALPYEQYF.

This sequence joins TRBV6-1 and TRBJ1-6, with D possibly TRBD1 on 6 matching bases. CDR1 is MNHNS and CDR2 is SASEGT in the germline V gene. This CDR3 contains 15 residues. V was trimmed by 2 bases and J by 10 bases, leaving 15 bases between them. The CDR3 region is CASSESGGQGSPLHF. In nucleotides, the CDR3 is TGTGCCAGCAGTGAATCGGGGGGGCAGGGATCACCCCTCCACTTT.

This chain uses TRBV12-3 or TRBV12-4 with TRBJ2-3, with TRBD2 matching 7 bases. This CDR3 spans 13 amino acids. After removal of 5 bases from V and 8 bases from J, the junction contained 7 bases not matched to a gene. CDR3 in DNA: TGTGCCAGCAGTCGTGGGGAGGGAGGTACGCAGTATTTT. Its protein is CASSRGEGGTQYF.

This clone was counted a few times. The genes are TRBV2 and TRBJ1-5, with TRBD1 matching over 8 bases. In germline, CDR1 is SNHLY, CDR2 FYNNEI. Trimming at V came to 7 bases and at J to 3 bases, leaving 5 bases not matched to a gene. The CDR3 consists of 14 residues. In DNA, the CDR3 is TGTGCCAGCAAGCGACAGGGGATCAATCAGCCCCAGCATTTT. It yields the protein CASKRQGINQPQHF.

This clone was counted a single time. CDR3 sequence reads: CASSAGTGLGKLFF. CDR3 DNA: TGTGCCAGCAGTGCCGGGACAGGGCTGGGGAAACTGTTTTTT. V usage is TRBV6-2 or TRBV6-3 and J usage is TRBJ1-4; TRBD1 aligns across 9 bases. CDR3 size: 14 residues. The germline gives CDR1 MNHEY, CDR2 SVGEGT. Trimming took 5 bases from V and 11 from J; bases not matched to a gene: 9.

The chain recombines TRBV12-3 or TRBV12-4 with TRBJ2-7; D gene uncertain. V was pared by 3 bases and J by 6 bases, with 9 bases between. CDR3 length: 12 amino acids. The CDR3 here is CASSLTYFEQYF. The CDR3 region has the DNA TGTGCCAGCAGTTTGACCTACTTCGAGCAGTACTTC.

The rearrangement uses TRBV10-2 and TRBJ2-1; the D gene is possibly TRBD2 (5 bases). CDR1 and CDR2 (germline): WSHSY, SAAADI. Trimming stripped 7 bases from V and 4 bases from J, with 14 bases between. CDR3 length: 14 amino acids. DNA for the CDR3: TGCGCCAGCACTCCGGACTCAGCTTACAATGAGCAGTTCTTC. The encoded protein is CASTPDSAYNEQFF.

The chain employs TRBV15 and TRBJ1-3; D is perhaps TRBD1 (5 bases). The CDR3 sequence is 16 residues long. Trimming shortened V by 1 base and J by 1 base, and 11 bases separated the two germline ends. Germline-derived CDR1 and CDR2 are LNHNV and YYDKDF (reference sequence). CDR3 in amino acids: CATSRGGRGSGNTIYF. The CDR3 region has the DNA TGTGCCACCAGCAGAGGGGGAAGGGGATCTGGAAACACCATATATTTT. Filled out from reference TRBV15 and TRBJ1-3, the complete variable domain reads DAMVIQNPRYQVTQFGKPVTLSCSQTLNHNVMYWYQQKSSQAPKLLFHYYDKDFNNEADTPDNFQSRRPNTSFCFLDIRSPGLGDTAMYLCATSRGGRGSGNTIYFGEGSWLTVV.

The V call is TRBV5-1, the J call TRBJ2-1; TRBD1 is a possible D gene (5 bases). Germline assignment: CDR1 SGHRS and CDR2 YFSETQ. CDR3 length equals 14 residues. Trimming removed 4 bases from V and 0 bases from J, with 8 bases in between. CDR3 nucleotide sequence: TGCGCCAGCAGCCTAGGGGACTCCTACAATGAGCAGTTCTTC. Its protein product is CASSLGDSYNEQFF.

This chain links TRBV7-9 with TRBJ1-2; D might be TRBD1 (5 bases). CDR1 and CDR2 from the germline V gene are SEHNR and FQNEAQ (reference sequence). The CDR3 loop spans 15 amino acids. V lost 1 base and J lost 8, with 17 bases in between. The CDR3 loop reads CASSLVEGKEGGYTF. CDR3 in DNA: TGTGCCAGCAGCTTAGTGGAGGGGAAGGAGGGGGGCTACACCTTC. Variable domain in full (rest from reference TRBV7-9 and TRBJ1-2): DTGVSQNPRHKITKRGQNVTFRCDPISEHNRLYWYRQTLGQGPEFLTYFQNEAQLEKSRLLSDRFSAERPKGSFSTLEIQRTEQGDSAMYLCASSLVEGKEGGYTFGSGTRLTVV.

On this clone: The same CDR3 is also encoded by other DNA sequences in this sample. The chain's CDR3 is CASSPGQGGETQYF. CDR3 bases: TGTGCCAGCAGTCCGGGACAGGGGGGGGAGACCCAGTACTTC. The V call is TRBV6-5, the J call TRBJ2-5; 11 positions agree with TRBD1. After removal of 5 bases from V and 5 bases from J, the junction contained 4 bases not matched to a gene. CDR3 length: 14 amino acids. Germline loops: CDR1 MNHEY, CDR2 SVGAGI.

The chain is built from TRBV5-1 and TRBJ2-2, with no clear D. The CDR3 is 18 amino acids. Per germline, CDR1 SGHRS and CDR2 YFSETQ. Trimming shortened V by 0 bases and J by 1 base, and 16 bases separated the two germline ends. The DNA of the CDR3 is TGCGCCAGCAGCTTGGCCTGGATCGTACAGCTGAACACCGGGGAGCTGTTTTTT. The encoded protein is CASSLAWIVQLNTGELFF.

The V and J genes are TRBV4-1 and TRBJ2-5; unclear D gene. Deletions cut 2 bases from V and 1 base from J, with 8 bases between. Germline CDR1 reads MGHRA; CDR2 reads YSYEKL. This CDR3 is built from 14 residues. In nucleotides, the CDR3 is TGCGCCAGCAGCCAACGGGTGGGCCAAGAGACCCAGTACTTC. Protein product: CASSQRVGQETQYF.

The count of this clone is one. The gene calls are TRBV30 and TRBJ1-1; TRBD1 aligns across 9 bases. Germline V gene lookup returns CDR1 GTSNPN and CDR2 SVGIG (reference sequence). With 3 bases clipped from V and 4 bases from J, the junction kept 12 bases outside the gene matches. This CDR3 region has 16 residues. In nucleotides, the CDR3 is TGTGCCTGGAGGGCGAACCCGACAGGGGGTGGCACTGAAGCTTTCTTT. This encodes CAWRANPTGGGTEAFF.